The clone carrying this T cell receptor (beta chain) occurred a few times. The sample comes from a study of response to subunit inactivated influenza vaccine. Trimming stripped 6 bases from V and 4 bases from J, with 13 bases between. Per germline, CDR1 DFQATT and CDR2 SNEGSKA (reference sequence). The CDR3 sequence is 13 residues long. TCRdb redid the calling of the RT-PCR reads with MiXCR, one entry per CDR3 protein. The data contain over 400,000 distinct CDR3 sequences, approximately 9.9% of them singletons. Here the sequenced sample was PBMCs from blood, taken more than 35 days after vaccination. The receptor was derived from a man aged 50-60 years who received an inactivated influenza vaccine. The chain uses TRBV20-1 and TRBJ1-5, with D tentatively TRBD1 (6 bases). The CDR3 here is CSAAGTPNQPQHF. The CDR3 DNA is TGCAGTGCCGCCGGGACACCTAATCAGCCCCAGCATTTT.